This T cell receptor beta chain is drawn from a study of blood T cell repertoires in COVID-19. About the research overall: Acute and convalescent COVID-19 samples came from the United States, Italy and Spain. The cDNA or gDNA used as material had been derived from T cells, B-cell-depleted T cells, or PBMCs.

Germline CDR1 DFQATT, CDR2 SNEGSKA (reference sequence). Losses at the gene ends were 3 bases for V and 3 bases for J; bases not matched to a gene: 8. There are 15 residues in the CDR3. As handled by the study authors: For nucleated cells, counts were estimated from reference gene primer amplification. TCRdb's copy holds only in-frame clones and misses some; the assay was immunoSEQ multiplex PCR. V, J and clone size are those of that table, while D and trimming were read from the DNA. The sample carries under 300,000 clones, just under 85% recorded once. The TCR comes from a man between 50 and 59 years old with acute or convalescent COVID-19. The sequenced sample was peripheral blood. This chain links TRBV20-1 with TRBJ1-5; 7 bases are a match to TRBD1. The CDR3 protein is CSASIRQGLNQPQHF. CDR3 in DNA: TGCAGTGCTAGTATAAGACAGGGTCTCAATCAGCCCCAGCATTTT.